Each of the 8 T cell receptor beta chains below was sequenced from the same sample in a study of blood T cell repertoires in COVID-19. Data came from immunoSEQ multiplex PCR; TCRdb stores just in-frame clones and leaves some out. The sample lists under 350,000 clones, about 90% occurring once. Sequenced material: PBMCs or T cells enriched from blood (not recorded which). The receptors stem from a woman aged 55 to 70 who had recovered from COVID-19.

This CDR3 reads CASSLPRQGYEQFF. CDR3 nucleotides: TGTGCCAGCAGTCTCCCCAGGCAGGGGTATGAGCAGTTCTTC. This rearrangement joins TRBV7-9 to TRBJ2-1; D might be TRBD1 (6 bases). Trimming cost V 6 bases and J 8 bases, with 17 bases left between them. The length of the CDR3 is 14 residues. CDR1 and CDR2 (germline): SEHNR, FQNEAQ (reference sequence).

This clone was detected only once. The genes are TRBV5-6 and TRBJ2-7, with D possibly matching TRBD1 (5 bases). The germline V gene has CDR1 SGHDT and CDR2 YYEEEE. This CDR3 comprises 12 residues. The V and J ends lost 3 bases and 6 bases respectively, with 10 bases between them. The CDR3 DNA is TGTGCCAGCAGCTCAGGGCCTCCCGAGCAGTACTTC. This sequence encodes CASSSGPPEQYF.

J is TRBJ1-1 and V is TRBV4-2; 7 bases fit TRBD1. CDR1 LGHNA and CDR2 YNFKEQ come from the germline V gene. The V and J ends lost 0 bases and 7 bases, in that order; junction bases with no gene match: 5. There are 14 residues in the CDR3. The CDR3 region has the DNA TGTGCCAGCAGCCAAGATACAGGGGTCGGTGAAGCTTTCTTT. Translated, it gives CASSQDTGVGEAFF.

V and J are TRBV6-5 and TRBJ2-7; maybe TRBD1 (5 bases). V lost 7 bases and J lost 0, with 16 bases in between. Germline CDR1 and CDR2: MNHEY and SVGAGI. This CDR3 spans 15 amino acids. The CDR3 bases are TGTGCCAGCATCTCTCCAGGGCAGTCCTCCTACGAGCAGTACTTC. It is translated as CASISPGQSSYEQYF.

This chain joins TRBV3-1 (or the pseudogene TRBV3-2) and TRBJ2-3; 11 bases line up with TRBD2. The CDR3 contains 14 residues. Trimming took 7 bases from V and 7 from J; bases not matched to a gene: 7. Germline lookup yields CDR1 LGHDT and CDR2 YNNKEL (reference sequence). CDR3 nucleotides: TGTGCCAGCAAAAAGACTAGCGGGACAAATACGCAGTATTTT. Its translation: CASKKTSGTNTQYF.

The chain carries TRBV6-5 and TRBJ1-2; D perhaps matches TRBD1 (6 bases). The germline V gene has CDR1 MNHEY and CDR2 SVGAGI. Trimming left V 4 bases short and J 5 bases short, with 8 bases between. This CDR3 has 12 residues. The CDR3 protein is CASSFTGYGYTF. The CDR3 region has the DNA TGTGCCAGCAGTTTTACAGGGTATGGCTACACCTTC.

The CDR3, as DNA: TGTGCCAGCAGGATCCAGGGTGGTAATTCACCCCTCCACTTT. Its protein product is CASRIQGGNSPLHF. The rearrangement links TRBV6-5 to TRBJ1-6, with D maybe TRBD1 (5 bases). V was clipped by 6 bases and J by 6 bases, with 12 bases between them. Germline assignment: CDR1 MNHEY and CDR2 SVGAGI. The CDR3 sequence is 14 residues long.

The chain couples TRBV27 to TRBJ1-6, with D hard to call. V dropped 0 bases and J dropped 3 bases, with 9 bases sitting between them. The V gene's germline CDR1 is MNHEY and CDR2 SMNVEV (reference sequence). The CDR3 is made up of 16 amino acids. CDR3 amino acids: CASSLSSTVYNSPLHF. The CDR3 DNA reads as TGTGCCAGCAGTTTATCGAGTACAGTCTATAATTCACCCCTCCACTTT.